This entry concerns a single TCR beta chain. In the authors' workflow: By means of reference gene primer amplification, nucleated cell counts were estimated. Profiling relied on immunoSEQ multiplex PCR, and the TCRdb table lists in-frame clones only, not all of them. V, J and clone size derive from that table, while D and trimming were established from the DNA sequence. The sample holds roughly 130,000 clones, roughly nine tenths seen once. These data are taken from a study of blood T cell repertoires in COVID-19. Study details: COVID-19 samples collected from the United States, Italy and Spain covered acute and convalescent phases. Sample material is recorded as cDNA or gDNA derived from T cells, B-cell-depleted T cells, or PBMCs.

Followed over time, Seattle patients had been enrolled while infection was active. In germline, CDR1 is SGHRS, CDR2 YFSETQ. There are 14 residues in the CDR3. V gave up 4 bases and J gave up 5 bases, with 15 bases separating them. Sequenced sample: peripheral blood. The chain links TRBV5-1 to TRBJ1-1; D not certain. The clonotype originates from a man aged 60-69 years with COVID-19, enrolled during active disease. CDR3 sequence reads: CASSPSVAQTEAFF. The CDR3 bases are TGCGCCAGCAGCCCCAGCGTCGCCCAAACTGAAGCTTTCTTT.